This T cell receptor beta chain derives from a study of blood T cell repertoires in COVID-19. Original analysis: Counts of nucleated cells, estimated from reference gene primer amplification, were obtained. Data came from immunoSEQ multiplex PCR; TCRdb stores just in-frame clones and leaves some out. D and trimming come from the DNA, and the V and J calls and clone size come from that table. The table lists 200,000 or so clones, 70% to 90% of them singletons, with 3.8% in the top ten. Adults between roughly 18 and 95 years of age took part from 20 to 25 US areas. Allocation to cohorts depended on clinical history reported by the participants. This CDR3 is 14 amino acids long. Trimming took 7 bases from V and 2 from J; bases not matched to a gene: 6. Per the germline V gene, CDR1 is MDHEN and CDR2 is SYDVKM.

Sequenced: PBMCs or T cells enriched from blood (not recorded which). The rearrangement links TRBV28 to TRBJ2-5; 8 bases map to TRBD2. The origin of this receptor is a woman aged 40 to 50 with acute COVID-19. CDR3 loop: CASTRGGTQETQYF. CDR3 nucleotides: TGTGCCAGCACCCGGGGGGGGACACAAGAGACCCAGTACTTC. The complete variable domain, with remaining parts taken from reference TRBV28 and TRBJ2-5, reads DVKVTQSSRYLVKRTGEKVFLECVQDMDHENMFWYRQDPGLGLRLIYFSYDVKMKEKGDIPEGYSVSREKKERFSLILESASTNQTSMYLCASTRGGTQETQYFGPGTRLLVL.